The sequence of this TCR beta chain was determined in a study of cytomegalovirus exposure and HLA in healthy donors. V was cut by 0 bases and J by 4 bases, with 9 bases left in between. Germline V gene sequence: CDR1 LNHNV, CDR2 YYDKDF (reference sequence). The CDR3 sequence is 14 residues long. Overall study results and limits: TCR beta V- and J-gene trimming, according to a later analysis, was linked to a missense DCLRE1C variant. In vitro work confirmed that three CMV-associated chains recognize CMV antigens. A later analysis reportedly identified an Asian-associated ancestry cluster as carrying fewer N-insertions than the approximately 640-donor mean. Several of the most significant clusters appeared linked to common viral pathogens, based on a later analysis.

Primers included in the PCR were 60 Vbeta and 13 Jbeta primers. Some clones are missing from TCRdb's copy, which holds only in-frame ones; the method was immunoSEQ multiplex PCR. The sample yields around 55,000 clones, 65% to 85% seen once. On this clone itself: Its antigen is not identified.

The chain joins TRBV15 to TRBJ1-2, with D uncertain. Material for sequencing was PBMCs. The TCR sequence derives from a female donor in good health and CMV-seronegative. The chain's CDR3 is CATSRDIGSYGYTF. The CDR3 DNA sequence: TGTGCCACCAGCAGAGATATTGGCAGCTATGGCTACACCTTC.